Following are 20 T cell receptor beta chains from one sample sequenced in a study of a mutant IDH1 vaccine in newly diagnosed glioma. For these receptors, no antigen is known. The repertoire was sequenced with immunoSEQ multiplex PCR; TCRdb's copy has only in-frame clones and lacks some. The sample lists around 44,000 clones, more than 60% seen once, with approximately 6.3% in the top ten. This sample's time point: week 35, safety follow-up. What each vaccine dose contained was 300 ug of mutant IDH1 20-mer peptide, accompanied by topical imiquimod. Sample: PBMCs, taken from a glioma patient whose treatment included an IDH1 peptide vaccine. These receptors all come from a man aged 35 to 55 with glioma.

This sequence joins TRBV9 and TRBJ2-3; D unclear. CDR1 and CDR2 (germline): SGDLS, YYNGEE. The CDR3 sequence is 14 residues long. V gave up 4 bases and J gave up 1 base, with 10 bases separating them. CDR3 nucleotide sequence: TGTGCCAGCAGCCCCGGACGAGGCACAGATACGCAGTATTTT. It yields the protein CASSPGRGTDTQYF.

The V call is TRBV7-8, the J call TRBJ2-2; D is uncertain. Trimming removed 5 bases from V and 1 base from J, with 11 bases in between. CDR1 and CDR2 (germline): SGHVS, FQNEAQ. This CDR3 is 15 amino acids long. The CDR3 is CASSRTEMNTGELFF. CDR3 bases: TGTGCCAGCAGCCGGACGGAGATGAACACCGGGGAGCTGTTTTTT.

The rearrangement links TRBV29-1 to TRBJ1-2, with D maybe TRBD1 (6 bases). V was trimmed by 5 bases and J by 5 bases, leaving 9 bases between them. Germline CDR1 reads SQVTM; CDR2 reads ANQGSEA. The CDR3 has 11 amino acids. CDR3 sequence: CSVHREYGYTF. CDR3 in DNA: TGCAGCGTTCACAGGGAATATGGCTACACCTTC. Together with reference TRBV29-1 and TRBJ1-2, the CDR3 gives the full variable domain: SAVISQKPSRDICQRGTSLTIQCQVDSQVTMMFWYRQQPGQSLTLIATANQGSEATYESGFVIDKFPISRPNLTFSTLTVSNMSPEDSSIYLCSVHREYGYTFGSGTRLTVV.

This chain connects TRBV6-5 to TRBJ1-5; 8 bases fit TRBD1. CDR1 and CDR2 (germline): MNHEY, SVGAGI. The J segment lost 5 bases and the V segment lost 2 bases, leaving 5 bases of the junction unmatched. The CDR3 loop spans 15 amino acids. CDR3 amino acids: CASSYDNRGDQPQHF. CDR3 nucleotides: TGTGCCAGCAGTTACGATAACAGGGGGGATCAGCCCCAGCATTTT.

J is TRBJ1-4 and V is TRBV6-5; the D gene is possibly TRBD1 (5 bases). V was trimmed by 0 bases and J by 5 bases, leaving 10 bases between them. The CDR3 runs 15 residues. Germline CDR1 MNHEY, CDR2 SVGAGI. The CDR3 spells CASSYSRAGNEKLFF. DNA for the CDR3: TGTGCCAGCAGTTACTCAAGGGCAGGGAATGAAAAACTGTTTTTT.

The chain uses TRBV10-2 and TRBJ1-6; no firm D call. This CDR3 has 13 residues. The germline V gene encodes CDR1 WSHSY and CDR2 SAAADI. The V end lost 8 bases, the J end lost 8 bases, and 13 bases lay between the germline ends. In nucleotides, the CDR3 is TGCGCCAGCGCCCAGGCCTGGGATTCACCCCTCCACTTT. Its translation is CASAQAWDSPLHF.

This chain joins TRBV5-6 and TRBJ2-3; D possibly corresponds to TRBD2 (5 bases). V lost 3 bases and J lost 3, with 8 bases in between. The length of the CDR3 is 13 residues. The germline V gene has CDR1 SGHDT and CDR2 YYEEEE. CDR3 DNA sequence: TGTGCCAGCAGCTGGCAGCGGACAGATACGCAGTATTTT. Amino acid sequence: CASSWQRTDTQYF.

The chain is built from TRBV10-3 and TRBJ2-7; weak D call: TRBD1 (6 bases). Germline assignment: CDR1 ENHRY and CDR2 SYGVKD. The CDR3 has 15 residues. The V and J ends lost 2 bases and 4 bases respectively, with 15 bases between them. CDR3 residues: CAISEGQGITYEQYF. In nucleotides, the CDR3 is TGTGCCATCAGTGAGGGCCAGGGGATCACATACGAGCAGTACTTC.

V usage is TRBV2 and J usage is TRBJ2-5; D gene unclear. The CDR3 loop spans 15 amino acids. The germline gives CDR1 SNHLY, CDR2 FYNNEI. The V and J ends lost 4 bases and 2 bases respectively, with 14 bases between them. The CDR3 DNA reads TGTGCCAGCAGTGGAAGAATAAACACACAAGAGACCCAGTACTTC. Translation: CASSGRINTQETQYF. Supplemented by reference TRBV2 and TRBJ2-5, the full variable domain reads EPEVTQTPSHQVTQMGQEVILRCVPISNHLYFYWYRQILGQKVEFLVSFYNNEISEKSEIFDDQFSVERPDGSNFTLKIRSTKLEDSAMYFCASSGRINTQETQYFGPGTRLLVL.

The V and J genes are TRBV6-6 and TRBJ1-1; D possibly corresponds to TRBD1 (6 bases). The germline V gene encodes CDR1 MNHNY and CDR2 SVGAGI (reference sequence). V was clipped by 7 bases and J by 3 bases, with 12 bases between them. This CDR3 comprises 13 residues. The CDR3: CASTFSGDTEAFF. DNA for the CDR3: TGTGCCAGCACCTTTTCAGGGGACACTGAAGCTTTCTTT.

The V gene is TRBV7-9, the J gene TRBJ2-7; no definite D call. The CDR3 consists of 12 residues. Trimming left V 5 bases short and J 6 bases short, with 11 bases between. CDR1 is SEHNR and CDR2 is FQNEAQ in the germline V gene (reference sequence). The CDR3 DNA sequence: TGTGCCAGCAGCCCAACATCGGGCGAGCAGTACTTC. It encodes CASSPTSGEQYF. The full variable domain, with the rest looked up from reference TRBV7-9 and TRBJ2-7, is DTGVSQNPRHKITKRGQNVTFRCDPISEHNRLYWYRQTLGQGPEFLTYFQNEAQLEKSRLLSDRFSAERPKGSFSTLEIQRTEQGDSAMYLCASSPTSGEQYFGPGTRLTVT.

This chain joins TRBV9 and TRBJ2-2, with TRBD2 identical over 16 bases. After removal of 3 bases from V and 3 bases from J, the junction contained 11 bases not matched to a gene. The CDR3 contains 20 residues. Per the germline V gene, CDR1 is SGDLS and CDR2 is YYNGEE. In nucleotides, the CDR3 is TGTGCCAGCAGCGGAGAGGGGACGGGACTAGCGGGGGGGTACACCGGGGAGCTGTTTTTT. It encodes CASSGEGTGLAGGYTGELFF.

In this sample, this clone turned up a few times. The rearrangement uses TRBV7-9 and TRBJ1-2, with D perhaps matching TRBD1 (5 bases). Trimming took 3 bases from V and 8 from J, leaving 10 bases between them. The CDR3 loop spans 12 amino acids. Per germline, CDR1 SEHNR and CDR2 FQNEAQ (reference sequence). The CDR3 bases are TGTGCCAGCAGCTTGGATGGGGCAGGCTACACCTTC. Its translation: CASSLDGAGYTF.

The chain has TRBV30 and TRBJ2-5, with 7 bases matching TRBD1. The germline gives CDR1 GTSNPN, CDR2 SVGIG (reference sequence). This CDR3 contains 13 residues. V was clipped by 2 bases and J by 4 bases; unmatched bases: 4. In DNA form, the CDR3 reads TGTGCCTGGAGTCGAGGGGGCAGAGAGACCCAGTACTTC. This gives the protein CAWSRGGRETQYF.

This clone was detected only once. The CDR3 nucleotides are TGTGCCAGCAGCTTAAGGGTACAGGCTAGCAATCAGCCCCAGCATTTT. Translation: CASSLRVQASNQPQHF. The chain links TRBV7-8 to TRBJ1-5; a weak D match, TRBD1 (5 bases). V dropped 2 bases and J dropped 0 bases, with 11 bases sitting between them. CDR1 SGHVS and CDR2 FQNEAQ come from the germline V gene. The CDR3 length is 16 residues. Combining the CDR3 with reference TRBV7-8 and TRBJ1-5 gives the whole variable domain GAGVSQSPRYKVAKRGQDVALRCDPISGHVSLFWYQQALGQGPEFLTYFQNEAQLDKSGLPSDRFFAERPEGSVSTLKIQRTQQEDSAVYLCASSLRVQASNQPQHFGDGTRLSIL.

The chain links TRBV2 to TRBJ2-2; 9 bases are shared with TRBD2. V shed 6 bases and J 7 bases; nucleotides not matched to a gene: 6. The CDR3 has 14 amino acids. Germline CDR1 SNHLY, CDR2 FYNNEI. The CDR3 region is CASSRGLAVGELFF. The CDR3 DNA reads TGTGCCAGCAGCCGGGGACTAGCAGTCGGGGAGCTGTTTTTT.

There are a few counts of this clone. The rearrangement joins TRBV7-8 to TRBJ1-1, with D perhaps matching TRBD1 (5 bases). CDR1 and CDR2 from the germline V gene are SGHVS and FQNEAQ. Between the trimmed V and J ends, which lost 1 base and 7 bases, there was a span of 16 bases. This CDR3 spans 15 amino acids. CDR3 region: CASSLVVRAGGEAFF. The CDR3 DNA reads as TGTGCCAGCAGCTTAGTGGTCAGGGCTGGGGGTGAAGCTTTCTTT.

This rearrangement joins TRBV6-1 to TRBJ1-1; D is perhaps TRBD1 (6 bases). Between the trimmed V and J ends, which lost 6 bases and 0 bases, there was a span of 11 bases. Germline CDR1 and CDR2: MNHNS and SASEGT. There are 14 residues in the CDR3. The CDR3 region is CASSGTNLNTEAFF. DNA for the CDR3: TGTGCCAGCAGCGGGACAAACCTGAACACTGAAGCTTTCTTT.

This rearrangement joins TRBV27 to TRBJ2-7; D not resolved. The CDR3 has 14 amino acids. Per germline, CDR1 MNHEY and CDR2 SMNVEV (reference sequence). Trimming removed 7 bases at V and 12 bases at J, with 25 bases between. CDR3 loop: CASTLGNSTIHWYF. The CDR3 DNA follows: TGTGCCAGCACCCTAGGGAACTCTACCATCCATTGGTACTTC.

The chain has TRBV19 and TRBJ1-6; TRBD1 matches at 8 bases. The CDR3 is 13 amino acids. Per germline, CDR1 LNHDA and CDR2 SQIVND (reference sequence). V gave up 6 bases and J gave up 10 bases; unmatched junction bases: 5. CDR3 in DNA: TGTGCCAGTAGAACAGGGGGGAGATCACCCCTCCACTTT. The encoded protein is CASRTGGRSPLHF.